The next 16 T cell receptor beta chains were all read from a single sample in a study of cytomegalovirus exposure and HLA in healthy donors. Researchers ran the PCR with 60 Vbeta and 13 Jbeta primers. Generated by immunoSEQ multiplex PCR, the TCRdb table keeps only in-frame clones and is missing some. The table records 90,000 to 150,000 clones, 81% of them present only once. The sample consisted of PBMCs. These receptors came from a middle-aged woman in good health and CMV-seronegative.

The chain recombines TRBV5-4 with TRBJ1-3; TRBD1 matches 8 bases. The CDR3 loop spans 15 amino acids. The junction had 2 bases not matched to a gene; V was cut back by 3 bases and J by 0 bases. CDR1 and CDR2 from the germline V gene are SGHNT and YYREEE (reference sequence). CDR3 nucleotides: TGTGCCAGCAGCTGGGACAGGAGCTCTGGAAACACCATATATTTT. Its translation: CASSWDRSSGNTIYF.

The V call is TRBV4-1, the J call TRBJ2-7; D is unresolved. This CDR3 comprises 13 residues. Trimming took 2 bases from V and 7 from J, leaving 12 bases between them. Germline CDR1 is MGHRA and CDR2 is YSYEKL. The chain's CDR3 is CASSQNYHEEQYF. CDR3 coding DNA: TGCGCCAGCAGCCAAAACTATCACGAGGAGCAGTACTTC.

This clone was seen once. V and J are TRBV19 and TRBJ1-5; a weak D match, TRBD1 (5 bases). The germline V gene encodes CDR1 LNHDA and CDR2 SQIVND (reference sequence). This CDR3 has 15 residues. Between the trimmed V and J ends, which lost 5 bases and 9 bases, there was a span of 20 bases. CDR3 amino acids: CASSLPGAGIRPQHF. Here the CDR3 DNA reads TGTGCCAGTAGTCTCCCTGGGGCAGGTATTAGGCCCCAGCATTTT.

The rearrangement links TRBV9 to TRBJ1-1; D is perhaps TRBD1 (5 bases). V shed 5 bases and J shed 3 bases, with 23 bases lying between them. Germline CDR1 and CDR2: SGDLS and YYNGEE. This CDR3 has 17 amino acids. CDR3 coding DNA: TGTGCCAGCAGATACTTTTGGGGCACAGGACGAGACACTGAAGCTTTCTTT. Its protein product is CASRYFWGTGRDTEAFF. Complete variable domain (other parts from reference TRBV9 and TRBJ1-1): DSGVTQTPKHLITATGQRVTLRCSPRSGDLSVYWYQQSLDQGLQFLIQYYNGEERAKGNILERFSAQQFPDLHSELNLSSLELGDSALYFCASRYFWGTGRDTEAFFGQGTRLTVV.

V and J are TRBV12-5 and TRBJ1-5, with a tentative D call TRBD1 (5 bases). Trimming took 5 bases from V and 3 from J, leaving 14 bases between them. The germline CDR1 and CDR2 sequences are LGHNT and FRNRAP. CDR3 length: 15 residues. The CDR3 protein is CASGQGLLNNQPQHF. The DNA for the CDR3 is TGTGCTAGTGGTCAGGGACTTTTAAACAATCAGCCCCAGCATTTT.

The chain recombines TRBV5-1 with TRBJ2-1, with 9 bases fitting TRBD2. This CDR3 spans 16 amino acids. J gave up 6 bases and V 0 bases, and 7 bases lay outside the gene matches. Looked up from germline, CDR1 is SGHRS and CDR2 is YFSETQ. CDR3 nucleotides: TGCGCCAGCAGCTTGGCCTTGGCGGGAGGGGTCAATGAGCAGTTCTTC. Amino acid sequence: CASSLALAGGVNEQFF.

The rearrangement links TRBV7-3 to TRBJ2-5; 8 positions agree with TRBD2. The germline gives CDR1 SGHTA, CDR2 FQGTGA. The CDR3 sequence is 16 residues long. The junction had 10 bases not matched to a gene; V was cut back by 5 bases and J by 2 bases. For the CDR3, the DNA is TGTGCCAGCAGCGAAGGCAGCGGGGGCCGACAAGAGACCCAGTACTTC. It codes for CASSEGSGGRQETQYF. Based on the CDR3 plus reference TRBV7-3 and TRBJ2-5, the full variable domain is GAGVSQTPSNKVTEKGKYVELRCDPISGHTALYWYRQSLGQGPEFLIYFQGTGAADDSGLPNDRFFAVRPEGSVSTLKIQRTERGDSAVYLCASSEGSGGRQETQYFGPGTRLLVL.

This chain links TRBV27 with TRBJ1-2; D unclear. The germline V gene encodes CDR1 MNHEY and CDR2 SMNVEV (reference sequence). The CDR3 has 11 amino acids. The V end lost 5 bases, the J end lost 4 bases, and 5 bases lay between the germline ends. In DNA, the CDR3 is TGTGCCAGCAGTGGAGGCTATGGCTACACCTTC. Translation: CASSGGYGYTF.

In this sample, this clone turned up once. This chain connects TRBV9 to TRBJ2-7; D may be TRBD2 (5 bases). This CDR3 region has 17 residues. V shed 0 bases and J shed 3 bases, with 19 bases lying between them. Germline CDR1 and CDR2: SGDLS and YYNGEE. For the CDR3, the DNA is TGTGCCAGCAGCGTAGCCTCCCCCGACTTGGGAGTCTACGAGCAGTACTTC. Translating it yields CASSVASPDLGVYEQYF.

The rearrangement joins TRBV5-1 to TRBJ2-3; a weak D match, TRBD2 (6 bases). The CDR3 consists of 14 residues. With 2 bases removed from V and 2 bases from J, the gap between germline ends came to 9 bases. The germline V gene encodes CDR1 SGHRS and CDR2 YFSETQ. The DNA of the CDR3 is TGCGCCAGCAGCTTTGGGACTGTCACAGATACGCAGTATTTT. Its translation is CASSFGTVTDTQYF.

CDR3 residues: CASSLSRLAVNEQFF. CDR3 in DNA: TGTGCCAGCAGCTTATCCCGACTAGCGGTCAATGAGCAGTTCTTC. This chain uses TRBV11-3 with TRBJ2-1; 9 bases line up with TRBD2. Germline V CDR1 and CDR2: SGHNT, YENEEA. The junction had 5 bases not matched to a gene; V was cut back by 2 bases and J by 6 bases. CDR3 size: 15 residues.

This sequence joins TRBV5-1 and TRBJ2-1, with 8 bases identical to TRBD2. V shed 1 base, J shed 7 bases, and the junction held 13 bases outside the gene matches. The CDR3 totals 17 residues. Per germline, CDR1 SGHRS and CDR2 YFSETQ. This CDR3 is CASSLSWGLVGNNEQFF. For the CDR3, the DNA is TGCGCCAGCAGCTTGAGCTGGGGACTAGTCGGTAATAATGAGCAGTTCTTC.

The chain is built from TRBV25-1 and TRBJ2-1; D is undetermined. The CDR3 runs 13 residues. The germline V and J ends were trimmed by 0 bases and 9 bases, with 9 bases remaining between them. Germline V gene data show CDR1 as MGHDK and CDR2 as SYGVNS. In DNA form, the CDR3 reads TGTGCCAGCAGTGAATATTTTCAGGTTGAGCAGTTCTTC. This codes for CASSEYFQVEQFF.

This chain joins TRBV7-9 and TRBJ2-5; 8 nucleotides agree with TRBD2. This CDR3 is 17 amino acids long. In germline, CDR1 is SEHNR, CDR2 FQNEAQ (reference sequence). J gave up 4 bases and V 1 base, and 11 bases lay outside the gene matches. The CDR3 is CASSLGHGGRTGETQYF. CDR3 coding DNA: TGTGCCAGCAGCTTAGGGCATGGCGGGAGGACGGGAGAGACCCAGTACTTC.

The V gene is TRBV6-5, the J gene TRBJ2-7; D might be TRBD2 (6 bases). The V and J ends lost 2 bases and 7 bases respectively, with 15 bases between them. This CDR3 region has 14 residues. Germline assignment: CDR1 MNHEY and CDR2 SVGAGI. The CDR3 loop reads CASSYPTSTSEQYF. Here the CDR3 DNA reads TGTGCCAGCAGTTACCCAACTAGCACATCGGAGCAGTACTTC.

The V and J genes are TRBV18 and TRBJ1-3; the D gene is possibly TRBD1 (6 bases). Germline V gene lookup returns CDR1 KGHSH and CDR2 LQKENI. This CDR3 is 16 amino acids long. Trimming shortened V by 1 base and J by 0 bases, and 10 bases separated the two germline ends. As DNA, the CDR3 is TGTGCCAGCTCACCACGGACAGCGAGCTCTGGAAACACCATATATTTT. Translation: CASSPRTASSGNTIYF.